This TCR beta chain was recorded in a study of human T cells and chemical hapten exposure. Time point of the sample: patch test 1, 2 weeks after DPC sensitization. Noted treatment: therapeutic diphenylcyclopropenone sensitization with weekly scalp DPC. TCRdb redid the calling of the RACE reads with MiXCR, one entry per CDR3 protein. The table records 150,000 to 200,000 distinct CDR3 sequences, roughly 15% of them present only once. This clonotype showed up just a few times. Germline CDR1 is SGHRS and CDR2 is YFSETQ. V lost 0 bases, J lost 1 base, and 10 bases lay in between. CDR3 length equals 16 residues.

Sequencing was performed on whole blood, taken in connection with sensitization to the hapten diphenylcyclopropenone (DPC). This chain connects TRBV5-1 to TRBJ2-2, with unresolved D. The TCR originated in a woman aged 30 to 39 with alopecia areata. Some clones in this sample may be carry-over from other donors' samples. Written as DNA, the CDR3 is TGCGCCAGCAGCTTGGGCCTCGTGGGGAACACCGGGGAGCTGTTTTTT. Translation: CASSLGLVGNTGELFF. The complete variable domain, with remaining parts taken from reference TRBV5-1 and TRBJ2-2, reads KAGVTQTPRYLIKTRGQQVTLSCSPISGHRSVSWYQQTPGQGLQFLFEYFSETQRNKGNFPGRFSGRQFSNSRSEMNVSTLELGDSALYLCASSLGLVGNTGELFFGEGSRLTVL.